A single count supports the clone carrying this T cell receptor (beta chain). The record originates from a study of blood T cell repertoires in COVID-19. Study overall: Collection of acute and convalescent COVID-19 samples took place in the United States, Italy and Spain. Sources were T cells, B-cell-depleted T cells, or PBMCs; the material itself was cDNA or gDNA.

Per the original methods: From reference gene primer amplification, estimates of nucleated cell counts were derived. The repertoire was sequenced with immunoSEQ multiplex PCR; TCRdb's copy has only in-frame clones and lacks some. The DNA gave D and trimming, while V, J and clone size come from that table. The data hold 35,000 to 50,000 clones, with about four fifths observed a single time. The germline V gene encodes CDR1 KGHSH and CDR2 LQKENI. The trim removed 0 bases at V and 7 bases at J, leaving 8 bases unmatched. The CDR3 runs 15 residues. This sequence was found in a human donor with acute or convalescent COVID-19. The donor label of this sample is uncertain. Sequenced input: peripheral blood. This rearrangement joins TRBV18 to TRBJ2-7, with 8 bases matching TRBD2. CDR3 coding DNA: TGTGCCAGCTCACCACCTCAAGCGGGAGCCGTTGAGCAGTACTTC. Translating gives CASSPPQAGAVEQYF.